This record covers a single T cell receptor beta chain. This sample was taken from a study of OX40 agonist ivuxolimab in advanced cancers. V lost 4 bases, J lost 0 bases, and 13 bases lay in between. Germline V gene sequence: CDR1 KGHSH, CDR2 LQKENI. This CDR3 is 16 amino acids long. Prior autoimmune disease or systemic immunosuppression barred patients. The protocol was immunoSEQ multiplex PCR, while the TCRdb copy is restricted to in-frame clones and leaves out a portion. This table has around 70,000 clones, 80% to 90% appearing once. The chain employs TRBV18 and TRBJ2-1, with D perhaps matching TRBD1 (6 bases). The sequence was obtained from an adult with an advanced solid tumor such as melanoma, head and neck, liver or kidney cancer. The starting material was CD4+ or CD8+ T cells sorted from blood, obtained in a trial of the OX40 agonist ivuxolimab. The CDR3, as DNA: TGTGCCAGCTCACACGACAGGCCCAGCTCCTACAATGAGCAGTTCTTC. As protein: CASSHDRPSSYNEQFF.